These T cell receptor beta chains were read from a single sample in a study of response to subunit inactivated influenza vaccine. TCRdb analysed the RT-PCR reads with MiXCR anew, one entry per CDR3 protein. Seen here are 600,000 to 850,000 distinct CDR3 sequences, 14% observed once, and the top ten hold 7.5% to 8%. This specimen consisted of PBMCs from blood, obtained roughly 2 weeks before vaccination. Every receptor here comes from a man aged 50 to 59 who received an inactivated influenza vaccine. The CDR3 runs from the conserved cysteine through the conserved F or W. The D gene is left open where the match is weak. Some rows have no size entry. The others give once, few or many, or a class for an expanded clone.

cdr3_nt: TGTGCCATCAGTGATCTGGGGAGGGCTGAAGCTTTCTTT; cdr3_aa: CAISDLGRAEAFF; v_call: TRBV10-3; j_call: TRBJ1-1; clone_size: few; cdr3_length: 13; d_call: -
cdr3_nt: TGCGCCAGCAGCGCCATGACTAGCGGGGGGGCCAATGAGCAGTTCTTC; cdr3_aa: CASSAMTSGGANEQFF; v_call: TRBV5-1; j_call: TRBJ2-1; clone_size: -; cdr3_length: 16; d_call: TRBD2
cdr3_nt: TGTGCCAGCAGCCACGGGGTTTTGGTTGAGCAGTACTTC; cdr3_aa: CASSHGVLVEQYF; v_call: TRBV14; j_call: TRBJ2-7; clone_size: -; cdr3_length: 13; d_call: -
cdr3_nt: TGTGCCAGCAGTTACTCTGGAAGGGAAGGATTCACCGGGGAGCTGTTTTTT; cdr3_aa: CASSYSGREGFTGELFF; v_call: TRBV6-2/TRBV6-3; j_call: TRBJ2-2; clone_size: few; cdr3_length: 17; d_call: -
cdr3_nt: TGTGCCAGCAGCTTGGATAAGGGATTCTTGTACGAGCAGTACTTC; cdr3_aa: CASSLDKGFLYEQYF; v_call: TRBV5-6; j_call: TRBJ2-7; clone_size: -; cdr3_length: 15; d_call: -
cdr3_nt: TGTGCCAGCAGCCAGCGGGACGGATACTACGAGCAGTACTTC; cdr3_aa: CASSQRDGYYEQYF; v_call: TRBV4-2; j_call: TRBJ2-7; clone_size: -; cdr3_length: 14; d_call: -
cdr3_nt: TGTGCCAGCAGCTTATTTGGCGGGAATGCAGATACGCAGTATTTT; cdr3_aa: CASSLFGGNADTQYF; v_call: TRBV7-3; j_call: TRBJ2-3; clone_size: many; cdr3_length: 15; d_call: -
cdr3_nt: TGCAGCGTGGAGGGGGATAGCAATCAGCCCCAGCATTTT; cdr3_aa: CSVEGDSNQPQHF; v_call: TRBV29-1; j_call: TRBJ1-5; clone_size: few; cdr3_length: 13; d_call: -
cdr3_nt: TGCAGTGCTAGAACGGGGACAGACTTCACCCAGTACTTC; cdr3_aa: CSARTGTDFTQYF; v_call: TRBV20-1; j_call: TRBJ2-5; clone_size: few; cdr3_length: 13; d_call: TRBD1
cdr3_nt: TGTGCCAGCAGCCAAGGCGGGGACCCTGGGAAGGAGCAGTTCTTC; cdr3_aa: CASSQGGDPGKEQFF; v_call: TRBV3-1; j_call: TRBJ2-1; clone_size: -; cdr3_length: 15; d_call: -
cdr3_nt: TGCAGTGCGATACCGGGTCTCCTTCGGCATGAGCAGTTCTTC; cdr3_aa: CSAIPGLLRHEQFF; v_call: TRBV20-1; j_call: TRBJ2-1; clone_size: -; cdr3_length: 14; d_call: -
cdr3_nt: TGCGCCAGCAGCCCAACCGGGACAGGGGGTAGGAAGACCCAGTACTTC; cdr3_aa: CASSPTGTGGRKTQYF; v_call: TRBV5-1; j_call: TRBJ2-5; clone_size: many; cdr3_length: 16; d_call: TRBD1
cdr3_nt: TGTGCCAGCTCACCAGGGCTGTCCTACGAGCAGTACTTC; cdr3_aa: CASSPGLSYEQYF; v_call: TRBV12-3/TRBV12-4; j_call: TRBJ2-7; clone_size: many; cdr3_length: 13; d_call: -
cdr3_nt: TGTGCCAGCAGTCCACAGGGCTTCGGGGGCAATGAGCAGTTCTTC; cdr3_aa: CASSPQGFGGNEQFF; v_call: TRBV2; j_call: TRBJ2-1; clone_size: few; cdr3_length: 15; d_call: -
cdr3_nt: TGCGCCAGCAGCCACATTGCGCAGGAATCACTTTGCAATCAGCCCCAGCATTTT; cdr3_aa: CASSHIAQESLCNQPQHF; v_call: TRBV4-3; j_call: TRBJ1-5; clone_size: -; cdr3_length: 18; d_call: -
cdr3_nt: TGTGCCATCAGCTGGACAGGCGGGAGCAATGAGCAGTTCTTC; cdr3_aa: CAISWTGGSNEQFF; v_call: TRBV10-3; j_call: TRBJ2-1; clone_size: -; cdr3_length: 14; d_call: -
cdr3_nt: TGTGCCAGCAGTTTATATACAGGCCCGGGCTACGAGCAGTACTTC; cdr3_aa: CASSLYTGPGYEQYF; v_call: TRBV6-5; j_call: TRBJ2-7; clone_size: few; cdr3_length: 15; d_call: -
cdr3_nt: TGTGCCAGCTCGTACACTACCGGGGGGACGTCAGATACGCAGTATTTT; cdr3_aa: CASSYTTGGTSDTQYF; v_call: TRBV7-2; j_call: TRBJ2-3; clone_size: few; cdr3_length: 16; d_call: TRBD2
cdr3_nt: TGTGCCAGCGATCTTAGCGGGCGGGAGACGGCCTACAATGAGCAGTTCTTC; cdr3_aa: CASDLSGRETAYNEQFF; v_call: TRBV7-9; j_call: TRBJ2-1; clone_size: -; cdr3_length: 17; d_call: TRBD2
cdr3_nt: TGCAGTGCTTCTTACAACAGGGGCCGGTACGAGCAGTACTTC; cdr3_aa: CSASYNRGRYEQYF; v_call: TRBV20-1; j_call: TRBJ2-7; clone_size: -; cdr3_length: 14; d_call: TRBD1
cdr3_nt: TGTGCCAGTAGCCGACAGATGAACACTGAAGCTTTCTTT; cdr3_aa: CASSRQMNTEAFF; v_call: TRBV19; j_call: TRBJ1-1; clone_size: many; cdr3_length: 13; d_call: -
cdr3_nt: TGCAGTGCTAGAGATCAGCGCTGGGGCTATGGCTACACCTTC; cdr3_aa: CSARDQRWGYGYTF; v_call: TRBV20-1; j_call: TRBJ1-2; clone_size: -; cdr3_length: 14; d_call: -
cdr3_nt: TGTGCCAGCAGTGAAGGGACAGGGCGCGGTTCACCCCTCCACTTT; cdr3_aa: CASSEGTGRGSPLHF; v_call: TRBV2; j_call: TRBJ1-6; clone_size: few; cdr3_length: 15; d_call: TRBD1
cdr3_nt: TGTGCCAGCAGTTTATACACTAGCGGCAAATACAATGAGCAGTCCTTC; cdr3_aa: CASSLYTSGKYNEQSF; v_call: TRBV28; j_call: TRBJ2-1; clone_size: -; cdr3_length: 16; d_call: TRBD2
cdr3_nt: TGTGCCAGCAGCCAAGAGAACACAGATACGCAGTATTTT; cdr3_aa: CASSQENTDTQYF; v_call: TRBV7-9; j_call: TRBJ2-3; clone_size: -; cdr3_length: 13; d_call: -
cdr3_nt: TGCGCCAGCAGCCCCCTGGGGGCTAGCGGGAGTGGCACAGATACGCAGTATTTT; cdr3_aa: CASSPLGASGSGTDTQYF; v_call: TRBV5-1; j_call: TRBJ2-3; clone_size: -; cdr3_length: 18; d_call: TRBD2
cdr3_nt: TGCAGCGTTGTCACAGGGACGGGCAATCAGCCCCAGCATTTT; cdr3_aa: CSVVTGTGNQPQHF; v_call: TRBV29-1; j_call: TRBJ1-5; clone_size: -; cdr3_length: 14; d_call: -
cdr3_nt: TGTGCCAGCAGCCAATTTTCCGGCAGGGGTATTGAGACCCAGTACTTC; cdr3_aa: CASSQFSGRGIETQYF; v_call: TRBV3-1; j_call: TRBJ2-5; clone_size: -; cdr3_length: 16; d_call: -
cdr3_nt: TGTGCCAGCTCACCACTTTTACGCCCGATGAACACTGAAGCTTTCTTT; cdr3_aa: CASSPLLRPMNTEAFF; v_call: TRBV18; j_call: TRBJ1-1; clone_size: -; cdr3_length: 16; d_call: -
cdr3_nt: TGTGCCAGCAGTCCTGATACAAGCACAGATACGCAGTATTTT; cdr3_aa: CASSPDTSTDTQYF; v_call: TRBV12-3/TRBV12-4; j_call: TRBJ2-3; clone_size: -; cdr3_length: 14; d_call: -
cdr3_nt: TGCGCCAGCAGCCTCGAGGACGGATACAATGAGCAGTTCTTC; cdr3_aa: CASSLEDGYNEQFF; v_call: TRBV4-3; j_call: TRBJ2-1; clone_size: many; cdr3_length: 14; d_call: -
cdr3_nt: TGTGCCAGCAGCCAAAACCGACAGGGCCCCTACGAGCAGTACTTC; cdr3_aa: CASSQNRQGPYEQYF; v_call: TRBV7-8; j_call: TRBJ2-7; clone_size: -; cdr3_length: 15; d_call: TRBD1
cdr3_nt: TGTGCCAGCAGCTTAGAATTCAGGGGGGGGGCAGATACGCAGTATTTT; cdr3_aa: CASSLEFRGGADTQYF; v_call: TRBV7-2; j_call: TRBJ2-3; clone_size: many; cdr3_length: 16; d_call: -
cdr3_nt: TGCAGCGTTGAGAAACAGGGGAGGATTGGTGAGCAGTTCTTC; cdr3_aa: CSVEKQGRIGEQFF; v_call: TRBV29-1; j_call: TRBJ2-1; clone_size: few; cdr3_length: 14; d_call: -
cdr3_nt: TGTGCCACCAGCAAAGCGGGGGGTAGGCTGGAGCAGTTCTTC; cdr3_aa: CATSKAGGRLEQFF; v_call: TRBV15; j_call: TRBJ2-1; clone_size: -; cdr3_length: 14; d_call: TRBD2
cdr3_nt: TGTGCCATCAGTAGGGAAGTTGGTTCACCCCTCCACTTT; cdr3_aa: CAISREVGSPLHF; v_call: TRBV10-3; j_call: TRBJ1-6; clone_size: -; cdr3_length: 13; d_call: -
cdr3_nt: TGTGCCAGCAGCTCGGGACTAGCTACCTACGAGCAGTACTTC; cdr3_aa: CASSSGLATYEQYF; v_call: TRBV11-2; j_call: TRBJ2-7; clone_size: few; cdr3_length: 14; d_call: TRBD2
cdr3_nt: TGCAGCTTCTCACAGGGATGGGCTCAGCCCCAGCATTTT; cdr3_aa: CSFSQGWAQPQHF; v_call: TRBV29-1; j_call: TRBJ1-5; clone_size: -; cdr3_length: 13; d_call: -
cdr3_nt: TGCGCCAGCAGTTCGGGACAGGGGGCGCCGACGCAGTATTTT; cdr3_aa: CASSSGQGAPTQYF; v_call: TRBV5-1; j_call: TRBJ2-3; clone_size: many; cdr3_length: 14; d_call: TRBD1
cdr3_nt: TGCGCCAGCAGCTTGGAGAGGGAGGAAGAGACCCAGTACTTC; cdr3_aa: CASSLEREEETQYF; v_call: TRBV5-1; j_call: TRBJ2-5; clone_size: many; cdr3_length: 14; d_call: -
cdr3_nt: TGTGCCAGCAGTTTCCAGAATCCCTACAATGAGCAGTTCTTC; cdr3_aa: CASSFQNPYNEQFF; v_call: TRBV12-3/TRBV12-4; j_call: TRBJ2-1; clone_size: few; cdr3_length: 14; d_call: -
cdr3_nt: TGTGCCAGCAGTCGCGCAGGGTTCGGGACGGCCTACGAGCAGTACTTC; cdr3_aa: CASSRAGFGTAYEQYF; v_call: TRBV3-1; j_call: TRBJ2-7; clone_size: -; cdr3_length: 16; d_call: -
cdr3_nt: TGCAGTGCTAGAGATAGTGGTTCTTGGGGGGAGCATCAGCCCCAGCATTTT; cdr3_aa: CSARDSGSWGEHQPQHF; v_call: TRBV20-1; j_call: TRBJ1-5; clone_size: -; cdr3_length: 17; d_call: -
cdr3_nt: TGTGCCAGCAGTTTCGGTCCAGCCAACACCGGGGAGCTGTTTTTT; cdr3_aa: CASSFGPANTGELFF; v_call: TRBV12-3/TRBV12-4; j_call: TRBJ2-2; clone_size: many; cdr3_length: 15; d_call: -